The 3 T cell receptor beta chains below come from one sample, sequenced in a study of control samples from healthy donors and cancer patients. The data were produced by immunoSEQ multiplex PCR, yet TCRdb's version contains in-frame clones alone and is incomplete. Among around 190,000 clones listed, around 91% were seen once. The material sequenced was blood. Receptor source: a woman in her fifties or sixties in good health.

The J gene is TRBJ2-7, the V gene TRBV4-1; D not resolved. V shed 4 bases and J shed 6 bases, with 16 bases lying between them. CDR3 length: 14 amino acids. Germline CDR1 and CDR2: MGHRA and YSYEKL. The CDR3 here is CASSPRSPSGEQYF. In DNA form, the CDR3 reads TGCGCCAGCAGCCCCAGGAGCCCTTCAGGCGAGCAGTACTTC.

This rearrangement joins TRBV18 to TRBJ2-1; D tentatively fits TRBD1 or TRBD2 (5 bases each). The CDR3 spans 13 residues. Germline CDR1 is KGHSH and CDR2 is LQKENI. Trimming shortened V by 6 bases and J by 5 bases, and 11 bases separated the two germline ends. The CDR3 DNA reads TGTGCCAGCTCCCAGCCGGGGCACAATGAGCAGTTCTTC. It codes for CASSQPGHNEQFF.

The CDR3 region is CASSSRTGSGNTIYF. The CDR3 nucleotides read TGTGCCAGCAGCTCTAGGACCGGCTCTGGAAACACCATATATTTT. V usage is TRBV11-3 and J usage is TRBJ1-3, with D unclear. The germline gives CDR1 SGHNT, CDR2 YENEEA. Trimming cost V 4 bases and J 0 bases, with 10 bases left between them. This CDR3 is built from 15 residues.